This T cell receptor beta chain was sequenced for a study of blood T cell repertoires in COVID-19. Study information: The origin of the acute and convalescent COVID-19 samples was the United States, Italy and Spain. Sample material is recorded as cDNA or gDNA derived from T cells, B-cell-depleted T cells, or PBMCs.

Per germline, CDR1 MNHEY and CDR2 SMNVEV (reference sequence). Deletions cut 5 bases from V and 0 bases from J, with 17 bases between. The CDR3 length is 16 residues. Source study methods: Estimates of nucleated cell counts were drawn from the amplification of reference gene primers. Repertoires were generated with immunoSEQ multiplex PCR, while TCRdb's copy carries only in-frame clones and drops some. V, J and clone size reflect that table, while D and trimming were determined from the DNA. Counted here are over 70,000 clones, around 87% occurring once; the ten biggest clones make up about 1%. The genes are TRBV27 and TRBJ2-7; D gene ambiguous. The sequence was obtained from a human donor in a cohort sampled during active COVID-19. Sequenced: peripheral blood. The CDR3 loop reads CASSRSLALSSYEQYF. The CDR3 region has the DNA TGTGCCAGCAGTAGGAGTCTTGCGTTGAGCTCCTACGAGCAGTACTTC.